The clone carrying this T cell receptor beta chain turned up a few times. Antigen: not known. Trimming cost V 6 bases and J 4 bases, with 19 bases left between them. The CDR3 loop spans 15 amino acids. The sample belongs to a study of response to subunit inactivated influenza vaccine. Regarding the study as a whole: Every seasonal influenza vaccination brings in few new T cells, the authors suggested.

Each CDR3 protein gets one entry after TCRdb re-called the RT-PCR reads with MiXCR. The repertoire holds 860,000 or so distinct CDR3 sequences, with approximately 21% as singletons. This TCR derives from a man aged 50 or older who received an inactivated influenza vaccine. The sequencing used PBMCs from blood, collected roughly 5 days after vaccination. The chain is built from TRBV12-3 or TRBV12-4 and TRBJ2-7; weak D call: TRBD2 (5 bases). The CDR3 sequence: CASRKSGSSGYEQYF. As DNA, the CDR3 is TGTGCCAGCAGAAAATCCGGGTCCTCGGGGTACGAGCAGTACTTC.